The 2 T cell receptor beta chains reported below all come from one sample, sequenced in a study of response to subunit inactivated influenza vaccine. TCRdb called the RT-PCR reads again in MiXCR, with one record for every CDR3 protein. The sample consists of about 180,000 distinct CDR3 sequences, roughly 8.7% of them appearing once. Specimen: non-naive T cells sorted from PBMCs, collected on the day of vaccination. These receptors were collected from a man in his fifties or sixties who received an inactivated influenza vaccine.

The CDR3 is CASSLSLRPSQPQHF. CDR3 DNA sequence: TGTGCCAGCAGTTTATCCCTAAGGCCGAGTCAGCCCCAGCATTTT. This chain joins TRBV28 and TRBJ1-5; D unresolved. Germline lookup yields CDR1 MDHEN and CDR2 SYDVKM. The CDR3 extends over 15 amino acids. V lost 1 base to trimming and J lost 6 bases, with 13 bases between them.

This clonotype was seen a few times. This rearrangement joins TRBV11-2 to TRBJ2-1; the match to TRBD1 covers 8 bases. Germline V gene sequence: CDR1 SGHAT, CDR2 FQNNGV. Germline trimming cut 5 bases from V and 0 bases from J; bases unmatched to any gene: 3. CDR3 length equals 15 residues. The CDR3 DNA reads TGTGCCAGCAGCATGGGGACAGGCTCCTACAATGAGCAGTTCTTC. Its protein is CASSMGTGSYNEQFF.